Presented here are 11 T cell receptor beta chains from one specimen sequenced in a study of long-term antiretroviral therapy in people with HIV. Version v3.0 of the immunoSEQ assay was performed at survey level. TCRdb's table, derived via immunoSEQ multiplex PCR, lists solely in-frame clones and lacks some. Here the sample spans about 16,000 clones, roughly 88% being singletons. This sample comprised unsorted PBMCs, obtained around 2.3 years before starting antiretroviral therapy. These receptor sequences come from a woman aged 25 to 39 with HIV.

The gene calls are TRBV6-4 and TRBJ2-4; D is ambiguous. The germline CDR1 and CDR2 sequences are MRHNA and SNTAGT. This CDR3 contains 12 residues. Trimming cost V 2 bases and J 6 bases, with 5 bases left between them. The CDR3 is CASSDRRNIQYF. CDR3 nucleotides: TGTGCCAGCAGTGACCGCCGAAACATTCAGTACTTC.

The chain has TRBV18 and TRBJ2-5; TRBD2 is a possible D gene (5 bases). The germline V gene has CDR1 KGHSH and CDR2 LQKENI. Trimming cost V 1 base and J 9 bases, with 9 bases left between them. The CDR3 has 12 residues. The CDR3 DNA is TGTGCCAGCTCACCACTTTTCGGGGCCCAGTACTTC. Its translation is CASSPLFGAQYF.

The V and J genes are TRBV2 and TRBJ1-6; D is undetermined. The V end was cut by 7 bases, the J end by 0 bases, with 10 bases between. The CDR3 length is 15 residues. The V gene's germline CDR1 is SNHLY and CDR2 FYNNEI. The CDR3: CASNPRSSYNSPLHF. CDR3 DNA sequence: TGTGCCAGCAACCCGAGGAGCTCCTATAATTCACCCCTCCACTTT.

The CDR3: CASSLSGGNSPLHF. CDR3 sequence (DNA): TGCGCCAGCAGCTTGTCTGGGGGTAATTCACCCCTCCACTTT. This chain connects TRBV5-1 to TRBJ1-6; TRBD1 is a possible D gene (5 bases). Germline V gene data show CDR1 as SGHRS and CDR2 as YFSETQ. With 1 base removed from V and 6 bases from J, the gap between germline ends came to 8 bases. The CDR3 has 14 amino acids.

The CDR3 loop is CASRDPGQGADGYTF. CDR3 in DNA: TGTGCCAGCAGGGACCCGGGACAGGGGGCTGATGGCTACACCTTC. The rearrangement joins TRBV7-2 to TRBJ1-2, with 12 bases aligning to TRBD1. V trimming: 6 bases; J trimming: 6 bases; junction bases outside the gene matches: 8. Germline V gives CDR1 SGHTA, CDR2 FQGNSA. This CDR3 is built from 15 residues.

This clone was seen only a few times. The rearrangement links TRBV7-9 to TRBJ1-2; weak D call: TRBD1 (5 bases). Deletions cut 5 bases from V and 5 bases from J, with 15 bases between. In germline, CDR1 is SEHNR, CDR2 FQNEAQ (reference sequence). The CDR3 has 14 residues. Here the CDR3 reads CASSLDGGGYGYTF. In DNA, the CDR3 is TGTGCCAGCAGCCTGGACGGGGGAGGTTATGGCTACACCTTC.

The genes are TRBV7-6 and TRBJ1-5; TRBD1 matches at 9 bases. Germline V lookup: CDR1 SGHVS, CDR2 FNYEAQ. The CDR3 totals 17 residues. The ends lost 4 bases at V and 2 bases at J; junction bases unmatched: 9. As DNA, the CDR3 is TGTGCCAGCAGCTGCGAATACAGGGGGCGCGGCAATCAGCCCCAGCATTTT. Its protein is CASSCEYRGRGNQPQHF.

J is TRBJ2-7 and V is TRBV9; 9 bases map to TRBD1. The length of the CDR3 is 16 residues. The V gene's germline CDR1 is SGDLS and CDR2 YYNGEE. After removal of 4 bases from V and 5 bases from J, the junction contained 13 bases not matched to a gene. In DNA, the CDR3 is TGTGCCAGCAGCCCTGTTGCGGGACAGGGTTCCGACGAGCAGTACTTC. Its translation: CASSPVAGQGSDEQYF.

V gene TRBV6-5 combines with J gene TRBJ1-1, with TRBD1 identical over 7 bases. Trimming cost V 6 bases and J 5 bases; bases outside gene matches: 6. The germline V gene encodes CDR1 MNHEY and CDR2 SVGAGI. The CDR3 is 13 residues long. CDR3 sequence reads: CASRSAGGTEAFF. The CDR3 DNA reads TGTGCCAGCAGATCCGCAGGGGGGACTGAAGCTTTCTTT.

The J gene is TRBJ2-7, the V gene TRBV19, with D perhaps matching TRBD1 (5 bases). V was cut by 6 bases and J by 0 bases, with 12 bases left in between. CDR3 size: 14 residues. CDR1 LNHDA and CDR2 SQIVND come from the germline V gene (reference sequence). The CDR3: CASRRQSTSYEQYF. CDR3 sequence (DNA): TGTGCCAGTAGGCGACAGTCGACCTCCTACGAGCAGTACTTC.

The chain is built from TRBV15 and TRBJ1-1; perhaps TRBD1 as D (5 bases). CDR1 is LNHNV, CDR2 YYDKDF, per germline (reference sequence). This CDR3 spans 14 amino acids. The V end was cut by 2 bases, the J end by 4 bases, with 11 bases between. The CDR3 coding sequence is TGTGCCACCAGCAGACCGGAGAGGGGCACTGAAGCTTTCTTT. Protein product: CATSRPERGTEAFF.